These 2 T cell receptor beta chains were all obtained from the same sample, sequenced in a study of response to subunit inactivated influenza vaccine. TCRdb reprocessed the RT-PCR reads with MiXCR, giving one entry per CDR3 protein. The sample holds about 800,000 distinct CDR3 sequences; 21% are singletons and the top ten take around 9.6%. The sequencing used PBMCs from blood, collected around 5 days after vaccination. The source of these receptors is a man aged 45 to 65 who received an inactivated influenza vaccine.

This clonotype was counted a few times. This chain joins TRBV6-2 or TRBV6-3 and TRBJ2-1; 8 positions match TRBD2. V shed 3 bases, J shed 9 bases, and the junction held 7 bases outside the gene matches. This CDR3 is built from 14 residues. Germline assignment: CDR1 MNHEY and CDR2 SVGEGT. The CDR3 region is CASSYKRENGEQFF. Written as DNA, the CDR3 is TGTGCCAGCAGTTATAAGCGGGAGAACGGTGAGCAGTTCTTC.

This clonotype was detected a few times. The chain uses TRBV7-8 and TRBJ2-7; 10 bases align to TRBD1. The CDR3 sequence is 16 residues long. CDR1 SGHVS and CDR2 FQNEAQ come from the germline V gene. V was pared by 1 base and J by 4 bases, with 7 bases of the junction left unmatched. In nucleotides, the CDR3 is TGTGCCAGCAGCTTAGTAGTGGGACAGGGGACGTACGAGCAGTACTTC. Translating gives CASSLVVGQGTYEQYF.